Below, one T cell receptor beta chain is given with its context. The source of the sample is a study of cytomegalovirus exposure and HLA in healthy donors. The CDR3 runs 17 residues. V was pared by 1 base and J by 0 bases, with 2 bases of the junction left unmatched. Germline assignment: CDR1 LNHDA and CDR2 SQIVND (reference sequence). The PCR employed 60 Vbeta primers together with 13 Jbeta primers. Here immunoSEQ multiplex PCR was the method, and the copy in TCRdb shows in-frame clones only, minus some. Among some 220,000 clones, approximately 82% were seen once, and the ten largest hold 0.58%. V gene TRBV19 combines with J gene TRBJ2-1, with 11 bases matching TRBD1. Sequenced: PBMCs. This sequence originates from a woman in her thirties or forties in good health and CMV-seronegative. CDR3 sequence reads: CASSIAGTGGSYNEQFF. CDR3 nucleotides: TGTGCCAGTAGTATAGCGGGGACAGGGGGCTCCTACAATGAGCAGTTCTTC.